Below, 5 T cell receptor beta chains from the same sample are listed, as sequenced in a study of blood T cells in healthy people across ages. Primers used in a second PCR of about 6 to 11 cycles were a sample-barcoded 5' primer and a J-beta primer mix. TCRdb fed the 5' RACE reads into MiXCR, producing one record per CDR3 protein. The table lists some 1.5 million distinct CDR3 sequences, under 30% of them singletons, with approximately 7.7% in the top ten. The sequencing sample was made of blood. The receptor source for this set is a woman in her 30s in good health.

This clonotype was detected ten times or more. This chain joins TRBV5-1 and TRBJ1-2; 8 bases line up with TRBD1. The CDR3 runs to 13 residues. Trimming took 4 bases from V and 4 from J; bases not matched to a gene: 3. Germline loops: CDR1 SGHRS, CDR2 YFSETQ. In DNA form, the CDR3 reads TGCGCCAGCAGCCGACAGGGGCTCTATGGCTACACCTTC. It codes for CASSRQGLYGYTF.

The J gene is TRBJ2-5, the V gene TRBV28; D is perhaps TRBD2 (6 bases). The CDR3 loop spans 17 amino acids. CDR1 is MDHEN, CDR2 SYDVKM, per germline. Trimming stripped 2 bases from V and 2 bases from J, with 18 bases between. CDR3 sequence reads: CASSLRFGDWQQETQYF. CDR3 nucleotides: TGTGCCAGCAGTTTAAGGTTCGGGGACTGGCAACAAGAGACCCAGTACTTC.

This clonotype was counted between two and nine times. In DNA form, the CDR3 reads TGTGCCAGCAGTCCCCCGGGGGGATCAGGGGGCTACACCTTC. It codes for CASSPPGGSGGYTF. The chain has TRBV12-3 or TRBV12-4 and TRBJ1-2; D is possibly TRBD1 (5 bases). The CDR3 contains 14 residues. Trimming took off 5 bases at V and 8 bases at J, with 18 bases between the two ends.

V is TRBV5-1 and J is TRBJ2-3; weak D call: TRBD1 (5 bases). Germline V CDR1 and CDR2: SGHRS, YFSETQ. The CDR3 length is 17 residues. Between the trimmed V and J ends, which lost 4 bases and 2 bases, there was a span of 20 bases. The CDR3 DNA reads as TGCGCCAGCAGCCCCACAGGCCCCAACTACCTCACAGATACGCAGTATTTT. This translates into CASSPTGPNYLTDTQYF. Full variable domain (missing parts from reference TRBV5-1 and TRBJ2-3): KAGVTQTPRYLIKTRGQQVTLSCSPISGHRSVSWYQQTPGQGLQFLFEYFSETQRNKGNFPGRFSGRQFSNSRSEMNVSTLELGDSALYLCASSPTGPNYLTDTQYFGPGTRLTVL.

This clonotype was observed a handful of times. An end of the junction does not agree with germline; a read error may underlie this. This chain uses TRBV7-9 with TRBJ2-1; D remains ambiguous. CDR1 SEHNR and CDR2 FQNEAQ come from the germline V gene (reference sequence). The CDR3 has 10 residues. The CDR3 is CACSHNEQFF. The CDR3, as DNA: TGTGCCTGCAGTCATAATGAGCAGTTCTTC.